These 14 T cell receptor beta chains share one sample of origin, sequenced in a study of technical replicates of blood from several donors (dated by TCRdb to 2016 to 2017). The library was built by means of the immunoSEQ multiplex PCR assay. Sourced from immuneACCESS, this table was stored by TCRdb with only in-frame sequences that have V and J called. A share of the clones is absent; for the studies checked, an unresolved V gene accounts for under half, and the remainder has no known explanation. This sample holds approximately 82,000 clones; approximately 91% were observed only once. The ten largest make up under 0.5% of the sample. Sample: T cells isolated from PBMCs. The receptor source for this set is a human donor in good health. Some clones in this sample may be carry-over from other donors' samples.

The chain is built from TRBV19 and TRBJ1-1; 8 bases are a match to TRBD1. CDR3 length: 17 amino acids. The germline V gene encodes CDR1 LNHDA and CDR2 SQIVND (reference sequence). V lost 6 bases to trimming and J lost 4 bases; unmatched junction nucleotides: 16. The CDR3 nucleotides read TGTGCCAGTAGCCTTGGACAGGGTAGTTATTTAAGCACTGAAGCTTTCTTT. Translation: CASSLGQGSYLSTEAFF. The whole variable domain, filled in from reference TRBV19 and TRBJ1-1, reads DGGITQSPKYLFRKEGQNVTLSCEQNLNHDAMYWYRQDPGQGLRLIYYSQIVNDFQKGDIAEGYSVSREKKESFPLTVTSAQKNPTAFYLCASSLGQGSYLSTEAFFGQGTRLTVV.

V and J are TRBV30 and TRBJ1-4; 7 bases are a match to TRBD1. CDR1 is GTSNPN, CDR2 SVGIG, per germline (reference sequence). The CDR3 runs 15 residues. V lost 8 bases and J lost 5; bases outside the gene matches: 14. The CDR3 here is CAAEELDRVNEKLFF. In DNA form, the CDR3 reads TGTGCCGCTGAGGAGCTCGACAGGGTGAATGAAAAACTGTTTTTT. The whole variable domain, filled in from reference TRBV30 and TRBJ1-4, reads SQTIHQWPATLVQPVGSPLSLECTVEGTSNPNLYWYRQAAGRGLQLLFYSVGIGQISSEVPQNLSASRPQDRQFILSSKKLLLSDSGFYLCAAEELDRVNEKLFFGSGTQLSVL.

The V and J genes are TRBV15 and TRBJ2-7, with 7 bases that match TRBD1. The germline V gene has CDR1 LNHNV and CDR2 YYDKDF (reference sequence). Trimming cost V 3 bases and J 4 bases; bases outside gene matches: 6. CDR3 size: 14 residues. CDR3 loop: CATSSRTGPYEQYF. CDR3 nucleotides: TGTGCCACCAGCAGCCGGACAGGCCCTTACGAGCAGTACTTC.

The V call is TRBV5-4, the J call TRBJ2-7; no definite D call. Looked up from germline, CDR1 is SGHNT and CDR2 is YYREEE (reference sequence). Trimming took 6 bases from V and 1 from J, leaving 11 bases between them. This CDR3 has 13 amino acids. CDR3 bases: TGTGCCAGCAACAGCCCCATTTCCTACGAGCAGTACTTC. It yields the protein CASNSPISYEQYF.

The chain has TRBV30 and TRBJ2-3, with D perhaps matching TRBD2 (6 bases). The CDR3 is made up of 14 amino acids. Germline CDR1 GTSNPN, CDR2 SVGIG (reference sequence). V lost 6 bases and J lost 0, with 13 bases in between. CDR3 sequence reads: CACGRGGSTDTQYF. For the CDR3, the DNA is TGTGCCTGCGGGAGAGGTGGAAGCACAGATACGCAGTATTTT.

This clone was detected only once. V and J are TRBV27 and TRBJ2-1; 13 bases are a match to TRBD2. The CDR3 covers 17 residues. The junction had 11 bases not matched to a gene; V was cut back by 5 bases and J by 7 bases. Germline loops: CDR1 MNHEY, CDR2 SMNVEV (reference sequence). The CDR3 nucleotides are TGTGCCAGCAGTCTTAAACTAGCGGGAGGGCCGATTAATGAGCAGTTCTTC. Its protein product is CASSLKLAGGPINEQFF.

This chain links TRBV2 with TRBJ2-3, with TRBD2 identical over 8 bases. With V trimmed by 6 bases and J by 0 bases, 8 bases remained unmatched. CDR1 is SNHLY, CDR2 FYNNEI, per germline. This CDR3 region has 16 residues. The CDR3 sequence is CASRDSGVLSTDTQYF. The CDR3 region has the DNA TGTGCCAGCAGAGATAGCGGGGTACTTAGCACAGATACGCAGTATTTT.

The chain links TRBV2 to TRBJ2-7; TRBD2 aligns across 11 bases. This CDR3 region has 14 residues. Germline V CDR1 and CDR2: SNHLY, FYNNEI. Trimming took 2 bases from V and 9 from J; bases not matched to a gene: 6. CDR3 residues: CASSELAGGYGQYF. The CDR3 DNA is TGTGCCAGCAGTGAACTAGCGGGAGGATATGGGCAGTACTTC.

This clone showed up just once. The rearrangement links TRBV6-1 to TRBJ1-5; 7 bases agree with TRBD1. The CDR3 loop spans 14 amino acids. The V segment lost 6 bases and the J segment 6 bases; nucleotides outside the gene matches: 8. From germline, CDR1 is MNHNS and CDR2 SASEGT. The CDR3 is CASSGEGDSQPQHF. The CDR3 nucleotides read TGTGCCAGCAGCGGCGAGGGGGACAGTCAGCCCCAGCATTTT.

The chain is built from TRBV27 and TRBJ1-1; a possible D gene is TRBD1 (5 bases). With 7 bases removed from V and 7 bases from J, the gap between germline ends came to 19 bases. The CDR3 runs to 14 residues. Per germline, CDR1 MNHEY and CDR2 SMNVEV (reference sequence). The DNA of the CDR3 is TGTGCCAGCACCTGGGGCCTTGGGGGGGGTGAAGCTTTCTTT. Encoded protein: CASTWGLGGGEAFF.

V gene TRBV13 combines with J gene TRBJ2-3; 13 bases line up with TRBD2. The CDR3 is 16 residues long. With V trimmed by 4 bases and J by 4 bases, 5 bases remained unmatched. Germline CDR1 reads PRHDT; CDR2 reads FYEKMQ (reference sequence). Here the CDR3 reads CASSSRTSGGPDTQYF. The CDR3 DNA sequence: TGTGCCAGCAGCTCAAGGACTAGCGGGGGACCAGATACGCAGTATTTT.

The chain uses TRBV5-1 and TRBJ1-1; TRBD1 is a possible D gene (6 bases). Trimming took off 2 bases at V and 2 bases at J, with 16 bases between the two ends. The germline CDR1 and CDR2 sequences are SGHRS and YFSETQ. This CDR3 contains 16 residues. This CDR3 is CASSFGGGQENTEAFF. As DNA, the CDR3 is TGCGCCAGCAGCTTCGGCGGGGGGCAAGAAAACACTGAAGCTTTCTTT.

This chain connects TRBV25-1 to TRBJ2-7; weak D call: TRBD2 (5 bases). Germline V gene data show CDR1 as MGHDK and CDR2 as SYGVNS. V was cut by 9 bases and J by 6 bases, with 12 bases left in between. The CDR3 totals 11 residues. CDR3 nucleotides: TGTGCCAGTAACTTGGCGGGCGAGCAGTACTTC. This sequence encodes CASNLAGEQYF.

The chain recombines TRBV12-5 with TRBJ2-2, with 15 bases that match TRBD2. The CDR3 extends over 21 amino acids. Trimming removed 1 base from V and 3 bases from J; junction bases left unmatched: 12. Germline values: CDR1 LGHNT, CDR2 FRNRAP. The CDR3 protein is CASGLARTSGRDWADTGELFF. In DNA form, the CDR3 reads TGTGCTAGTGGTTTGGCCCGGACTAGCGGGAGGGATTGGGCTGACACCGGGGAGCTGTTTTTT.